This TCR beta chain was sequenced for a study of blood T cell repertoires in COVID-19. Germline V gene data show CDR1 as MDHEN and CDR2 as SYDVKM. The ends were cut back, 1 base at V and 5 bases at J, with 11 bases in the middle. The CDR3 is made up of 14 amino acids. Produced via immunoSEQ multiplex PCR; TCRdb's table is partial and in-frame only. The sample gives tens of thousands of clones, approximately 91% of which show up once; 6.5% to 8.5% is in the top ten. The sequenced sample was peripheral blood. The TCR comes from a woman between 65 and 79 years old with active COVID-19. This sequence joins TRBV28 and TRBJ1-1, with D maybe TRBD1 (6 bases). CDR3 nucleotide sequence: TGTGCCAGCAGTTTATCTCAGGGGAGTACTGAAGCTTTCTTT. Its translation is CASSLSQGSTEAFF.